The TCR beta chain under discussion was sequenced for a study of regulatory T cells in long-lasting Graves disease. For the study at large: With positive TSH receptor antibodies and over 5 years of antithyroid drugs, Graves' disease was considered persistent. Study-level results: Patients with persistent disease shared over 2,500 public clonotypes, outpacing the 900 to 1,000 shared by new patients. Relative to newly diagnosed Graves' patients, persistent ones had lower TCR diversity. TRBV28, TRBJ1-2 and TRBJ2-5 were segments that persistent disease favored.

A few counts support this clonotype. The antigen remains undetermined. Time point described: persistent/refractory GD, antithyroid drugs over 5 years with positive TRAb. Scientists built the TCR library using RNA that was extracted from PBMCs. Sequencing libraries for TCR beta were prepared with iRepertoire HTBI primers and Arm-PCR of CDR3 regions. MiXCR, applied by TCRdb to the multiplex PCR reads, yields one record per CDR3 protein. The sample lists about 420,000 distinct CDR3 sequences; around 24% were seen once. In germline, CDR1 is LNHDA, CDR2 SQIVND (reference sequence). This CDR3 is built from 14 residues. V was trimmed by 3 bases and J by 5 bases, leaving 10 bases between them.

The starting material was peripheral blood mononuclear cells (PBMCs), obtained when the disease was refractory, from a patient treated with antithyroid drugs. The rearrangement links TRBV19 to TRBJ1-4; weak D call: TRBD1 (5 bases). The TCR comes from a female donor with Graves disease. Written as DNA, the CDR3 is TGTGCCAGTAGTATGACAGTGATCAATGAAAAACTGTTTTTT. Amino acid sequence: CASSMTVINEKLFF.